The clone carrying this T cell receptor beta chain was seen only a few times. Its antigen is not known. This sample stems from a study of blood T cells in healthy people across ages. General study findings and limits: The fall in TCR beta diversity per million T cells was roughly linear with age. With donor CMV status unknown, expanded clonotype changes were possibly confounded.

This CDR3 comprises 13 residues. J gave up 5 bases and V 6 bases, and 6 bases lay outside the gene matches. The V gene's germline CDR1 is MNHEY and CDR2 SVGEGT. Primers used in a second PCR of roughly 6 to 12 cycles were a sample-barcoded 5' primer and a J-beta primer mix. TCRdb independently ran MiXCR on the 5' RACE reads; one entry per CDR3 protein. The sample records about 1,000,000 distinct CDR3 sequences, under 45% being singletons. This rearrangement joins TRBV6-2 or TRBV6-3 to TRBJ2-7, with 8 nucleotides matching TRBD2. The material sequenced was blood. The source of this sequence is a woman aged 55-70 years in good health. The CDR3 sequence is CASRAPGLDEQYF. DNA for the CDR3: TGTGCCAGCAGGGCACCGGGACTAGACGAGCAGTACTTC.